This T cell receptor (beta chain) was captured by sequencing in a study of blood T cells in healthy people across ages. Whole-study results and caveats: TCR beta diversity tracked closely with naive T cell percentage. No one knew whether donors had CMV, which possibly confounded expanded clonotype changes. Among long-lived donors, naive CD4+ cells were more numerous and diversity higher than in aged donors. Older individuals had lower TCR beta diversity per million T cells (the decline was roughly linear).

The CDR3 runs 14 residues. V was pared by 2 bases and J by 2 bases, with 10 bases between. The sample holds one count of this clonotype. Its cognate antigen is unknown. A read error is possible here, since a much larger clone lies one base away. A sample-barcoded 5' primer and a J-beta primer mix were used in a second PCR of roughly 6 to 11 cycles. TCRdb itself ran the 5' RACE reads through MiXCR, one entry per CDR3 protein. The sample has approximately 800,000 distinct CDR3 sequences, roughly 46% seen once. The rearrangement joins TRBV12-3 or TRBV12-4 to TRBJ2-7; D may be TRBD2 (6 bases). Sequencing was performed on blood. The sequence was obtained from an elderly man in good health. The CDR3 DNA follows: TGTGCCAGCAGTTTACAGGGAGGCACCTACGAGCAGTACTTC. Protein product: CASSLQGGTYEQYF.